Sequencing of this T cell receptor (beta chain) was carried out in a study of early T cells in non-severe SARS-CoV-2 infection. Study details: The chains were unpaired, and the sequenced material was bulk RNA from unsorted whole blood. General observations from the study: Comparison of clonotypes with VDJdb favored anti-spike CD8 responses while missing private and CD4 specificities.

Individual cDNA molecules were tagged with unique molecular identifiers. TCRdb ran MiXCR on the 5' RACE reads and lists one entry per CDR3 protein. The table has tens of thousands of distinct CDR3 sequences, approximately 6% seen once. This clonotype was detected many times. Its antigen is unidentified. The CDR3 covers 15 residues. The V gene's germline CDR1 is SGHKS and CDR2 YYEKEE (reference sequence). V was trimmed by 2 bases and J by 2 bases, leaving 10 bases between them. This chain uses TRBV5-5 with TRBJ2-2; no definite D call. The source was whole blood, collected at baseline. The clonotype originates from an adult who was a healthcare worker with PCR-confirmed SARS-CoV-2 infection or an uninfected control (not recorded which). As DNA, the CDR3 is TGTGCCAGCAGCTTCAGTCAAAAAAACACCGGGGAGCTGTTTTTT. Protein sequence: CASSFSQKNTGELFF.